Following are 18 T cell receptor beta chains from one sample sequenced in a study of CD8 T cells in Susac syndrome. The RNA input was about 0.5 to 1 ug, and it was reverse transcribed with random hexamers. TCRdb re-called the immunoSEQ multiplex PCR reads through MiXCR, storing one row per CDR3 protein. The table lists 180,000 or so distinct CDR3 sequences, about 95% of them singletons, with about 0.09% in the top ten. Material: CD4+ T cells from PBMCs. Source of these receptors: a human donor with multiple sclerosis.

Here the CDR3 reads CASSIAGGTNIQYF. Here the CDR3 DNA reads TGTGCCAGTAGTATAGCGGGGGGAACGAACATTCAGTACTTC. The rearrangement joins TRBV19 to TRBJ2-4, with 7 bases identical to TRBD2. Per germline, CDR1 LNHDA and CDR2 SQIVND (reference sequence). This CDR3 has 14 residues. With 1 base clipped from V and 7 bases from J, the junction kept 4 bases outside the gene matches. The full variable domain, completed using reference TRBV19 and TRBJ2-4, is DGGITQSPKYLFRKEGQNVTLSCEQNLNHDAMYWYRQDPGQGLRLIYYSQIVNDFQKGDIAEGYSVSREKKESFPLTVTSAQKNPTAFYLCASSIAGGTNIQYFGAGTRLSVL.

The chain has TRBV6-4 and TRBJ1-5, with D unclear. Germline CDR1 and CDR2: MRHNA and SNTAGT. V dropped 2 bases and J dropped 1 base, with 9 bases sitting between them. The CDR3 length is 15 residues. The DNA for the CDR3 is TGTGCCAGCAGTGACGGACGGGAAAGCAATCAGCCCCAGCATTTT. Protein sequence: CASSDGRESNQPQHF.

The sample holds one count of this clonotype. V is TRBV7-8 and J is TRBJ2-1; TRBD2 matches at 9 bases. The V and J ends lost 1 base and 4 bases, in that order; junction bases with no gene match: 5. Germline V lookup: CDR1 SGHVS, CDR2 FQNEAQ. This CDR3 has 16 amino acids. The CDR3: CASSLVGTSGYNEQFF. CDR3 nucleotides: TGTGCCAGCAGCTTAGTAGGTACTAGCGGGTACAATGAGCAGTTCTTC.

The chain links TRBV5-6 to TRBJ2-1; TRBD2 matches 10 bases. Germline V CDR1 and CDR2: SGHDT, YYEEEE. This CDR3 has 14 residues. J was trimmed by 12 bases and V by 0 bases; bases with no gene match: 6. The CDR3 is CASSLGLAGVGQFF. DNA for the CDR3: TGTGCCAGCAGCTTGGGTCTAGCGGGGGTTGGGCAGTTCTTC.

This clonotype was seen a single time. CDR3 nucleotide sequence: TGTGCCAGCAGCCAGTCAGGTAACGCTGAAGCTTTCTTT. Translating it yields CASSQSGNAEAFF. The rearrangement uses TRBV3-1 and TRBJ1-1; D is undetermined. The CDR3 totals 13 residues. The germline CDR1 and CDR2 sequences are LGHDT and YNNKEL (reference sequence). V gave up 3 bases and J gave up 6 bases, with 11 bases separating them.

This clonotype was counted a single time. The chain links TRBV14 to TRBJ1-2; D is ambiguous. Germline assignment: CDR1 SGHDN and CDR2 FVKESK. The CDR3 consists of 14 residues. Trimming shortened V by 4 bases and J by 5 bases, and 14 bases separated the two germline ends. The CDR3 loop reads CASSPLGVQYGYTF. The CDR3 DNA sequence: TGTGCCAGCAGCCCACTCGGGGTTCAATATGGCTACACCTTC.

The rearrangement uses TRBV20-1 and TRBJ2-1; 7 nucleotides align to TRBD2. The CDR3 covers 12 residues. V dropped 1 base and J dropped 10; count of bases not matched to a gene: 4. Germline CDR1 DFQATT, CDR2 SNEGSKA (reference sequence). The CDR3 region is CSARASGGEQFF. For the CDR3, the DNA is TGCAGTGCTAGAGCTAGCGGAGGGGAGCAGTTCTTC.

The chain links TRBV18 to TRBJ2-7; D is possibly TRBD2 (5 bases). The CDR3 runs 15 residues. Germline V gene lookup returns CDR1 KGHSH and CDR2 LQKENI. Between the trimmed V and J ends, which lost 3 bases and 2 bases, there was a span of 14 bases. The CDR3 reads CASSPSGRAAYEQYF. The DNA for the CDR3 is TGTGCCAGCTCACCCTCCGGGCGGGCCGCCTACGAGCAGTACTTC.

CDR3 protein: CASRLGQLQETQYF. In DNA form, the CDR3 reads TGTGCCAGCAGACTTGGACAGCTCCAAGAGACCCAGTACTTC. The chain uses TRBV12-3 or TRBV12-4 and TRBJ2-5; perhaps TRBD1 as D (6 bases). This CDR3 has 14 residues. Trimming removed 6 bases at V and 1 base at J, with 12 bases between.

V is TRBV3-1 and J is TRBJ2-7; D tentatively reads TRBD1 or TRBD2 (5 bases each). Germline assignment: CDR1 LGHDT and CDR2 YNNKEL (reference sequence). V was pared by 4 bases and J by 9 bases, with 22 bases between. The CDR3 spans 15 residues. CDR3 nucleotide sequence: TGTGCCAGCAGCCTTATTCGGGGCGTAGATAGCGTGCAGTACTTC. Translation gives CASSLIRGVDSVQYF.

This clonotype was observed a single time. This chain uses TRBV20-1 with TRBJ2-5; perhaps TRBD2 as D (5 bases). Germline CDR1 and CDR2: DFQATT and SNEGSKA (reference sequence). The germline V and J ends were trimmed by 5 bases and 2 bases, with 15 bases remaining between them. The CDR3 has 14 residues. The CDR3 sequence: CSAFSGVSQETQYF. The DNA of the CDR3 is TGCAGTGCTTTTTCCGGGGTTAGTCAAGAGACCCAGTACTTC.

Of note for this clonotype: A read error may account for a junction end that differs from germline. The gene calls are TRBV6-5 and TRBJ2-7, with 7 bases matching TRBD1. The CDR3 is made up of 15 amino acids. Germline assignment: CDR1 MNHEY and CDR2 SVGAGI. CDR3: CTSRASDRSSYEQYF. Here the CDR3 DNA reads TGTACCAGCAGGGCTTCGGACAGGAGCTCCTACGAGCAGTACTTC.

J is TRBJ2-1 and V is TRBV4-2; no firm D call. The CDR3 length is 14 residues. Germline lookup yields CDR1 LGHNA and CDR2 YNFKEQ. V was cut by 0 bases and J by 9 bases, with 12 bases left in between. CDR3 sequence reads: CASSQDVAPGEQFF. CDR3 coding DNA: TGTGCCAGCAGCCAAGATGTAGCCCCAGGTGAGCAGTTCTTC.

The chain combines TRBV30 with TRBJ1-1, with D possibly matching TRBD1 (5 bases). Germline loops: CDR1 GTSNPN, CDR2 SVGIG (reference sequence). There are 13 residues in the CDR3. Trimming cost V 7 bases and J 5 bases, with 17 bases left between them. The CDR3 DNA reads TGTGCCTCGACAAGGGGTGGAGGGACTGAAGCTTTCTTT. It specifies CASTRGGGTEAFF.

The chain links TRBV20-1 to TRBJ2-3, with D possibly being TRBD1 or TRBD2 (5 bases each). Germline values: CDR1 DFQATT, CDR2 SNEGSKA (reference sequence). The CDR3 covers 13 residues. V was shortened by 5 bases and J by 1 base, with 10 bases between the two germline ends. Here the CDR3 reads CSAPGARTDTQYF. DNA for the CDR3: TGCAGTGCTCCCGGGGCTCGCACAGATACGCAGTATTTT.

A few counts support this clonotype. The chain joins TRBV4-2 to TRBJ2-3; the D is unclear. The CDR3 totals 13 residues. V was shortened by 6 bases and J by 6 bases, with 13 bases between the two germline ends. Germline V gives CDR1 LGHNA, CDR2 YNFKEQ. The CDR3: CASSRSGSDTQYF. The CDR3 region has the DNA TGTGCCAGCAGTCGGTCAGGTAGCGATACGCAGTATTTT.

This chain links TRBV18 with TRBJ2-1; no firm D call. Per the germline V gene, CDR1 is KGHSH and CDR2 is LQKENI. The CDR3 is 12 residues long. The germline V and J ends were trimmed by 2 bases and 7 bases, with 6 bases remaining between them. CDR3 nucleotide sequence: TGTGCCAGCTCACCATGGGAAAATGAGCAGTTCTTC. Translation gives CASSPWENEQFF.

This chain links TRBV7-2 with TRBJ2-3; the D is unclear. Germline CDR1 is SGHTA and CDR2 is FQGNSA. The CDR3 is 17 residues long. Trimming stripped 1 base from V and 6 bases from J, with 20 bases between. The DNA of the CDR3 is TGTGCCAGCAGCTTAGGGGTTAGCTTCTACCTTTTGGATACGCAGTATTTT. It encodes CASSLGVSFYLLDTQYF.